A selection of T cell receptor beta chains follows, all from one sample in a study of T cell responses to AZD1222 COVID-19 vaccine. Here immunoSEQ multiplex PCR was the method, and the copy in TCRdb shows in-frame clones only, minus some. This table has roughly 140,000 clones, roughly nine tenths appearing once. The material was peripheral blood, obtained on day 0 of AZD1222 vaccination. Every receptor here comes from an adult in good health. The CDR3 runs from the conserved cysteine through the conserved F or W. The order of the fields is clone size, V gene, J gene, D gene, CDR3 length, CDR3 protein, CDR3 DNA. The D gene is left open where the match is weak. Clone size appears in some rows only: once, few, many, or a class for an expanded clone.

clone size: once; V gene: TRBV7-9; J gene: TRBJ1-2; D gene: -; CDR3 length: 13; CDR3 protein: CASSISANYGYTF; CDR3 DNA: TGTGCCAGCAGCATCAGTGCAAACTATGGCTACACCTTC
clone size: -; V gene: TRBV7-8; J gene: TRBJ1-5; D gene: -; CDR3 length: 12; CDR3 protein: CASSWGYQPQHF; CDR3 DNA: TGTGCCAGCAGCTGGGGCTATCAGCCCCAGCATTTT
clone size: once; V gene: TRBV6-5; J gene: TRBJ1-1; D gene: TRBD1; CDR3 length: 13; CDR3 protein: CASRTTGDTEAFF; CDR3 DNA: TGTGCCAGCAGGACCACAGGGGACACTGAAGCTTTCTTT
clone size: -; V gene: TRBV19; J gene: TRBJ2-7; D gene: -; CDR3 length: 14; CDR3 protein: CASSIFQGYYEQYF; CDR3 DNA: TGTGCCAGTAGTATTTTCCAGGGTTACTACGAGCAGTACTTC
clone size: -; V gene: TRBV4-1; J gene: TRBJ1-6; D gene: -; CDR3 length: 14; CDR3 protein: CASSPTEGITPLHF; CDR3 DNA: TGCGCCAGCAGCCCGACAGAGGGGATCACACCCCTCCACTTT
clone size: -; V gene: TRBV7-9; J gene: TRBJ1-1; D gene: TRBD1; CDR3 length: 17; CDR3 protein: CASSDYTGTGVNTEAFF; CDR3 DNA: TGTGCCAGCAGCGATTACACCGGGACAGGAGTGAACACTGAAGCTTTCTTT
clone size: -; V gene: TRBV6-5; J gene: TRBJ2-7; D gene: TRBD1; CDR3 length: 15; CDR3 protein: CASSSWTGFLSEQYF; CDR3 DNA: TGTGCCAGCAGTTCCTGGACAGGGTTTCTTTCCGAGCAGTACTTC
clone size: -; V gene: TRBV18; J gene: TRBJ1-1; D gene: -; CDR3 length: 16; CDR3 protein: CASSPPRESMNTEAFF; CDR3 DNA: TGTGCCAGCTCACCACCGAGGGAGTCTATGAACACTGAAGCTTTCTTT
clone size: -; V gene: TRBV28; J gene: TRBJ2-5; D gene: -; CDR3 length: 12; CDR3 protein: CASSRRGETQYF; CDR3 DNA: TGTGCCAGCAGTCGCCGTGGGGAGACCCAGTACTTC
clone size: -; V gene: TRBV3-1/TRBV3-2; J gene: TRBJ2-1; D gene: -; CDR3 length: 12; CDR3 protein: CASSLVYNEQFF; CDR3 DNA: TGTGCCAGCAGCCTAGTTTACAATGAGCAGTTCTTC
clone size: -; V gene: TRBV18; J gene: TRBJ1-4; D gene: -; CDR3 length: 12; CDR3 protein: CASSPSREKLFF; CDR3 DNA: TGTGCCAGCTCACCAAGTCGGGAAAAACTGTTTTTT
clone size: -; V gene: TRBV20-1; J gene: TRBJ1-5; D gene: -; CDR3 length: 15; CDR3 protein: CSASVGGTTNQPQHF; CDR3 DNA: TGCAGTGCTAGTGTCGGGGGGACAACTAATCAGCCCCAGCATTTT
clone size: -; V gene: TRBV4-1; J gene: TRBJ1-2; D gene: TRBD1; CDR3 length: 16; CDR3 protein: CASSQHTIKGGDGYTF; CDR3 DNA: TGCGCCAGCAGCCAACACACAATAAAAGGGGGCGATGGCTACACCTTC
clone size: -; V gene: TRBV2; J gene: TRBJ2-2; D gene: TRBD1; CDR3 length: 16; CDR3 protein: CASSEAGQGGTGELFF; CDR3 DNA: TGTGCCAGCAGCGAGGCGGGACAGGGAGGCACCGGGGAGCTGTTTTTT
clone size: -; V gene: TRBV19; J gene: TRBJ2-1; D gene: -; CDR3 length: 13; CDR3 protein: CASSIGFYNEQFF; CDR3 DNA: TGTGCCAGTAGTATTGGCTTCTACAATGAGCAGTTCTTC
clone size: -; V gene: TRBV4-1; J gene: TRBJ2-7; D gene: -; CDR3 length: 19; CDR3 protein: CASSQDPTGRTTGAFGQYF; CDR3 DNA: TGCGCCAGCAGCCAAGACCCGACAGGCCGTACGACTGGCGCTTTCGGGCAGTACTTC
clone size: -; V gene: TRBV5-1; J gene: TRBJ1-1; D gene: -; CDR3 length: 15; CDR3 protein: CASSLRQTRNTEAFF; CDR3 DNA: TGCGCCAGCAGCCTACGACAGACACGAAACACTGAAGCTTTCTTT
clone size: -; V gene: TRBV28; J gene: TRBJ1-1; D gene: -; CDR3 length: 12; CDR3 protein: CASTPWNTEAFF; CDR3 DNA: TGTGCCAGCACCCCATGGAACACTGAAGCTTTCTTT